This is a list of T cell receptor beta chains from one sample in a study of cytomegalovirus exposure and HLA in healthy donors. Assay: immunoSEQ multiplex PCR; the TCRdb copy retains only in-frame clones and omits some. The table shows 100,000 to 120,000 clones, with about 92% occurring only once. Source material: PBMCs. All receptors come from a woman aged 18-30 years in good health and CMV-seronegative. CDR3s include the opening cysteine and the closing phenylalanine or tryptophan.

TRBV27,TRBJ1-1,CASIGPSEAFF
TRBV6-1,TRBJ1-1,CASSVTLGGTEAFF
TRBV30,TRBJ2-6,CAWVRGFLSSGANVLTF
TRBV5-5,TRBJ2-1,CASSFSGRGNEQFF
TRBV27,TRBJ1-5,CARKDAGVDQPQHF
TRBV5-4,TRBJ2-1,CASSRERGKTYNEQFF
TRBV19,TRBJ2-7,CASSMTTGRGSYEQYF
TRBV6-6,TRBJ1-2,CASSYSTAGLFGGYTF
TRBV4-2,TRBJ1-4,CASSQDSNSQGEKLFF
TRBV7-8,TRBJ2-1,CATVAGLGNEQFF
TRBV28,TRBJ1-2,CASSFRDRGMVYGYTF
TRBV5-1,TRBJ2-3,CASSLDPGLAGVTDTQYF
TRBV7-2,TRBJ1-3,CASSAGRGLGNTIYF
TRBV15,TRBJ1-4,CATSRVRQEKLFF
TRBV7-9,TRBJ1-3,CASSLSFPGNTIYF
TRBV4-3,TRBJ2-7,CASSQGSAGDSYEQYF
TRBV21-1,TRBJ2-7,CARTAAYEQYF
TRBV6-1,TRBJ2-2,CASSEVGERELFF
TRBV5-6,TRBJ2-5,CASSLFRGTSGEETQYF
TRBV2,TRBJ2-2,CASSSEQGELGELFF
TRBV11-1,TRBJ2-3,CASSSNYRDRDVDTQYF
TRBV5-4,TRBJ1-2,CASSLQGSAYGYTF
TRBV2,TRBJ2-3,CASRQGAMADTQYF
TRBV5-1,TRBJ1-2,CATREPFNYGYTF
TRBV6-6,TRBJ2-1,CASSPRTLSSYNEQFF
TRBV30,TRBJ2-1,CAWSRTGDTYNEQFF
TRBV28,TRBJ2-3,CASSTPEGTDTQYF
TRBV5-1,TRBJ2-2,CASSFGPAGVSGELFF
TRBV7-9,TRBJ1-4,CASSPQRGEKLFF
TRBV27,TRBJ1-1,CASSLNWNTEAFF
TRBV30,TRBJ2-1,CAWSMVLEDEQFF
TRBV28,TRBJ1-5,CASSLWGRGDNQPQHF
TRBV5-1,TRBJ2-1,CASSLAAGVFNEQFF
TRBV27,TRBJ2-2,CASSSNTGELFF
TRBV28,TRBJ2-3,CASSSHFGGDTQYF
TRBV7-2,TRBJ2-2,CASSPSYGELFF
TRBV23-1,TRBJ2-7,CASSQFTYEQYF
TRBV14,TRBJ2-7,CASSLAYGTYEQYF
TRBV5-1,TRBJ1-2,CASSLGGTDYGYTF
TRBV19,TRBJ2-7,CASQPEGAYEQYF
TRBV27,TRBJ2-7,CASSLTWTSGIWTYEQYF
TRBV14,TRBJ2-7,CASSQAQGWYEQYF
TRBV19,TRBJ2-2,CASRPRGGELFF
TRBV15,TRBJ2-7,CATSQGTARSYEQYF
TRBV28,TRBJ2-7,CASLALGGAYEQYF
TRBV6-5,TRBJ2-1,CASQTGSIGEQFF
TRBV27,TRBJ2-1,CASRGLAGGVPFF
TRBV2,TRBJ2-1,CASSEIAGGLGGLVEQFF
TRBV11-2,TRBJ1-4,CASSLDREKLFF
TRBV9,TRBJ2-1,CASSVGGRDEQFF
TRBV27,TRBJ2-5,CASSLSRRQETQYF
TRBV6-6,TRBJ2-1,CASSYGQSSYNEQFF
TRBV29-1,TRBJ2-7,CSVQGATYEQYF
TRBV29-1,TRBJ1-1,CSVEGGFRRTEAFF
TRBV28,TRBJ1-2,CASRRGVAGGYVGYTF
TRBV14,TRBJ2-1,CASSRLYNEQFF
TRBV15,TRBJ2-5,CATSWDRAQETQYF
TRBV7-6,TRBJ1-1,CASRGTGNTEAFF
TRBV5-6,TRBJ2-2,CASSYSGMGNTGELFF
TRBV7-9,TRBJ2-7,CASSLGQVSYEQYF